A single T cell receptor beta chain is shown here with its context. The germline V and J ends were trimmed by 4 bases and 7 bases, with 17 bases remaining between them. Germline V CDR1 and CDR2: SGHTA, FQGTGA. The length of the CDR3 is 14 residues. Aged 18 to 65, the patients had hyperthyroidism that was newly diagnosed and had lasted under 2 months. Diagnoses rested on clinical symptoms, serum thyroxine and TRAb, thyroid ultrasound and orbital computed tomography. The data are from a study of T cells in Graves' hyperthyroidism and ophthalmopathy. What was amplified from RNA transcripts were TCR beta CDR3 regions. Initially, a first-round RT-PCR of the TCR CDR3 employed the HTBI primer set. TCRdb passed the multiplex PCR reads through MiXCR, listing each CDR3 protein once. Among roughly 290,000 distinct CDR3 sequences listed, roughly 15% were seen once.

The chain employs TRBV7-3 and TRBJ2-7, with D perhaps matching TRBD1 or TRBD2 (5 bases each). The source material was blood. The clonotype comes from a woman aged 25 to 39 with Graves' hyperthyroidism that later progressed to Graves' ophthalmopathy. This CDR3 is CASSSPGPSLEQYF. DNA for the CDR3: TGTGCCAGCAGCTCACCGGGACCCAGTTTGGAGCAGTACTTC.